Listed below are T cell receptor beta chains from one sample, sequenced in a study of blood T cell repertoires in COVID-19. The repertoire was sequenced with immunoSEQ multiplex PCR; TCRdb's copy has only in-frame clones and lacks some. The sample has about 380,000 clones, 85% to 90% seen once; the top ten hold around 7%. The material sequenced was peripheral blood. The receptors derive from a young man with active or convalescent COVID-19. The CDR3 runs from the conserved cysteine through the conserved F or W. The D gene is left open where the match is weak. Not all rows give a size; the values are once, few, many and, for expanded clones, a class.

j_gene	d_gene	abundance	v_gene	CDR3nt	CDR3aa
TRBJ1-2	NA	NA	TRBV5-6	TGTGCCAGCACCCTGGGGCGCGCCGTCACCTTC	CASTLGRAVTF
TRBJ1-1	NA	NA	TRBV28	TGTGCCAGCAGCCGCGCAGGGGAGAACCGTGAAGCTTTCTTT	CASSRAGENREAFF
TRBJ1-3	NA	NA	TRBV28	TGTGCCAGCAGTTTAAGGACACGGCAAAACACCATATATTTT	CASSLRTRQNTIYF
TRBJ1-3	NA	NA	TRBV7-8	TGTGCCAGCAGCCCCTTGGCCGGAAACACCATATATTTT	CASSPLAGNTIYF
TRBJ2-2	TRBD1	NA	TRBV24-1	TGTGCCACCAGTGATTCGCCGGGACAGGGGATTCCCGGGGAGCTGTTTTTT	CATSDSPGQGIPGELFF
TRBJ2-2	TRBD1	NA	TRBV4-1	TGCGCCAGCGCGACAGGGGTGAACACCGGGGAGCTGTTTTTT	CASATGVNTGELFF
TRBJ1-1	NA	NA	TRBV5-1	TGCGCCAGCAGCTTGGGACAGGTGAACACTGAAGCTTTCTTT	CASSLGQVNTEAFF
TRBJ1-1	TRBD1	NA	TRBV2	TGTGCCAGCAGTGAATTCGGGTGGACAGGGGATGAAGCTTTCTTT	CASSEFGWTGDEAFF
TRBJ1-6	NA	NA	TRBV12-3/TRBV12-4	TGTGCCAGCAGTTTGAGGGATTCACCCCTCCACTTT	CASSLRDSPLHF
TRBJ2-5	NA	NA	TRBV7-6	TGTGCCAGCAGCTTACGGGAAGAGACCCAGTACTTC	CASSLREETQYF
TRBJ1-6	TRBD1	NA	TRBV27	TGTGCCAGCAGAAGACAGGGGTCGGTAGATAATTCACCCCTCCACTTT	CASRRQGSVDNSPLHF
TRBJ2-5	NA	NA	TRBV2	TGTGCCAGCAGTGAAGATTCGGCTAGCTTTAGGGAGACCCAGTACTTC	CASSEDSASFRETQYF
TRBJ2-1	NA	few	TRBV4-2	TGTGCCAGCAGCCAAGGAGACATTGACAATGAGCAGTTCTTC	CASSQGDIDNEQFF
TRBJ2-2	NA	NA	TRBV5-1	TGCGCCAGCAGCCCGGACAGTTACACCGGGGAGCTGTTTTTT	CASSPDSYTGELFF
TRBJ2-2	NA	NA	TRBV25-1	TGTGCCAGCAGTGAATACACACCCGGGGAGCTGTTTTTT	CASSEYTPGELFF
TRBJ2-7	NA	NA	TRBV2	TGTGCCAGCAGTGAAGATCGCACAGCCATCTACGAGCAGTACTTC	CASSEDRTAIYEQYF
TRBJ1-3	NA	NA	TRBV9	TGTGCCAGCAGCGTATGGCCTTCTGGAAACACCATATATTTT	CASSVWPSGNTIYF
TRBJ2-2	TRBD2	NA	TRBV12-5	TGTGCTAGTGGTTTGGTACTCCTCGAGCGGGAAATCGGGGAGCTGTTTTTT	CASGLVLLEREIGELFF
TRBJ1-4	TRBD1	NA	TRBV30	TGTGCCTGGGGGGACAGGGGGCATGGAAAACTGTTTTTT	CAWGDRGHGKLFF
TRBJ2-7	NA	NA	TRBV11-2	TGTGCCAGCAGCTTAGAGTGGGGGCCGACCTACGAGCAGTACTTC	CASSLEWGPTYEQYF
TRBJ2-7	TRBD2	NA	TRBV7-2	TGTGCCAGCAGCATTGGACCCGGGGGGTACGAGCAGTACTTC	CASSIGPGGYEQYF
TRBJ2-1	TRBD1	NA	TRBV24-1	TGTGCCACCAGTGATACGACAGGGATAAACTCCTACAATGAGCAGTTCTTC	CATSDTTGINSYNEQFF
TRBJ1-1	NA	NA	TRBV27	TGTGCCAGCAGTTTATTCGCAGGTATGAACACTGAAGCTTTCTTT	CASSLFAGMNTEAFF
TRBJ1-1	NA	few	TRBV7-3	TGTGCCAGCAGCTTAAGTCAGGGTCTCACTGAAGCTTTCTTT	CASSLSQGLTEAFF
TRBJ1-2	TRBD1	NA	TRBV7-9	TGTGCCAGCAGCTTAGAAGGGGGGACAGGTTATGGCTACACCTTC	CASSLEGGTGYGYTF